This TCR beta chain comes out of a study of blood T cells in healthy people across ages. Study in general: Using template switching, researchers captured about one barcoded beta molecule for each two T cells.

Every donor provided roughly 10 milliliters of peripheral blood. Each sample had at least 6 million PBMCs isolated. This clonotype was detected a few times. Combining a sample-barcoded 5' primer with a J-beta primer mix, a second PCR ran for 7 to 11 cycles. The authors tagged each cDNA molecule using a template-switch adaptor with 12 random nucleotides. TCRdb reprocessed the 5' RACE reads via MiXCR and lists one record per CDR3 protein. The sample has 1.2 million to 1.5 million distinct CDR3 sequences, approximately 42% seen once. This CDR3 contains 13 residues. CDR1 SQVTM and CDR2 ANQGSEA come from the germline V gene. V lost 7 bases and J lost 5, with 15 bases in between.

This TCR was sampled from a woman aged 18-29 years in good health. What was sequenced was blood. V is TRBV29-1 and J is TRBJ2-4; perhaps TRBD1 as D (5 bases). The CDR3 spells CSGSPGPQNIQYF. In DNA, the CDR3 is TGCAGCGGCTCCCCAGGGCCCCAAAACATTCAGTACTTC. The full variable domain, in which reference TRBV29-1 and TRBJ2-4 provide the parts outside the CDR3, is SAVISQKPSRDICQRGTSLTIQCQVDSQVTMMFWYRQQPGQSLTLIATANQGSEATYESGFVIDKFPISRPNLTFSTLTVSNMSPEDSSIYLCSGSPGPQNIQYFGAGTRLSVL.